These T cell receptor beta chains were read from a single sample in a study of blood T cell repertoires in COVID-19. Using immunoSEQ multiplex PCR, the repertoire was profiled, and TCRdb retains in-frame clones only, with some absent. This sample yields 35,000 to 45,000 clones, of which roughly 90% are seen a single time; approximately 0.4% belongs to the top ten. The sequencing sample was made of peripheral blood. These receptors came from a human donor in a cohort sampled during active COVID-19. Each CDR3 is given with its conserved first and last residue. The order of the fields is V gene, J gene, clone size, CDR3 protein. Rows may omit the clone size; those that give it use once, few, many or a size class.

>TRBV4-3|TRBJ1-2|.
CASSPDRVNYGYTF
>TRBV7-9|TRBJ2-7|.
CASSFQTDSYEQYF
>TRBV7-9|TRBJ2-7|.
CASSSLNDRGTYEQYF
>TRBV27|TRBJ2-1|once
CASSLVSSSYNEQFF
>TRBV27|TRBJ1-4|few
CASSAGFGEKLFF
>TRBV5-4|TRBJ2-7|.
CASSLAGGGYEQYF
>TRBV7-9|TRBJ1-5|.
CASSLGQGDGQPQHF
>TRBV7-8|TRBJ1-4|.
CASSYRGRGEKLFF
>TRBV27|TRBJ1-5|once
CASRMGQGGIDQPQHF
>TRBV10-1|TRBJ1-3|.
CASSSSSGNTIYF
>TRBV5-8|TRBJ2-3|.
CASSPSSGTSVAGSDTQYF
>TRBV6-5|TRBJ1-2|.
CASSPHRVGGYGYTF
>TRBV11-2|TRBJ2-3|.
CASSLVRFVGQGPDTQYF
>TRBV19|TRBJ2-7|.
CASSIALTPNEQYF
>TRBV12-3/TRBV12-4|TRBJ1-2|.
CASSLGGGYTF
>TRBV4-1|TRBJ1-2|.
CASSQEWDSHGYTF
>TRBV7-2|TRBJ2-3|once
CASSPPGGGARDTQYF
>TRBV19|TRBJ1-1|.
CASSSRGISNTEAFF
>TRBV10-1|TRBJ1-1|.
CASRLALNTEAFF
>TRBV27|TRBJ1-2|.
CASSAFNRDYGYTF
>TRBV5-1|TRBJ1-5|.
CASSLIPGNQPQHF
>TRBV7-9|TRBJ2-5|.
CASGWTGGETQYF
>TRBV25-1|TRBJ1-2|.
CATWTGDVEGYTF
>TRBV6-2/TRBV6-3|TRBJ1-1|.
CASSYRAEAFF
>TRBV15|TRBJ2-1|.
CATSSGRGGRYNEQFF
>TRBV7-8|TRBJ1-2|.
CASSVGQGARGYTF
>TRBV7-9|TRBJ1-1|.
CASSYDTLVTEAFF
>TRBV3-1/TRBV3-2|TRBJ2-3|.
CASSPRRASGNTDTQYF
>TRBV6-1|TRBJ1-2|.
CASSESTGEYGYTF
>TRBV3-1/TRBV3-2|TRBJ1-6|.
CASSQDPGSGNSPLHF
>TRBV7-9|TRBJ1-5|few
CASSGPGDSNQPQHF
>TRBV5-6|TRBJ1-2|.
CASSLRQGDGYTF
>TRBV4-1|TRBJ1-2|.
CASSLDSYGYTF
>TRBV4-1|TRBJ1-1|.
CASSQDKAGGAPTEAFF
>TRBV10-3|TRBJ1-5|.
CAITDSRDQPQHF
>TRBV4-1|TRBJ1-2|.
CASSQGTGQAIGGYTF
>TRBV11-2|TRBJ1-1|.
CASRNIRWGESNTEAFF
>TRBV7-2|TRBJ2-3|.
CASSRLLGGGTDTQYF
>TRBV6-5|TRBJ1-6|few
CASSLPGLKSPLHF
>TRBV5-1|TRBJ2-6|.
CASSLVFGGTGANVLTF
>TRBV5-8|TRBJ1-1|.
CASSLDRRNTEAFF
>TRBV4-1|TRBJ1-1|.
CASSQGVRGNTEAFF
>TRBV5-6|TRBJ2-7|.
CASSPGQGIYEQYF
>TRBV5-6|TRBJ1-1|.
CASSLRQGSPSTEAFF
>TRBV19|TRBJ1-5|.
CASSIDSGFNQPQHF
>TRBV6-5|TRBJ2-7|.
CASSLTGAYEQYF
>TRBV7-2|TRBJ2-7|.
CASSLAPGTYEQYF
>TRBV19|TRBJ2-7|.
CASSLAAARSYEQYF
>TRBV25-1|TRBJ1-1|.
CASSAIQGVAEAFF
>TRBV4-3|TRBJ2-7|.
CASSQYWDSSYEQYF
>TRBV7-9|TRBJ2-1|.
CASSLDGNEQFF
>TRBV7-9|TRBJ1-4|.
CASSSRDRGEKLFF
>TRBV7-2|TRBJ1-3|.
CASSFGQGNRNTIYF
>TRBV5-1|TRBJ2-7|once
CASSRTGGDYEQYF